This TCR beta chain was found in a study of blood T cell repertoires in COVID-19 (dated by TCRdb to 2020 to 2021). For the study in its entirety: Samples covering the acute and convalescent phases of COVID-19 were provided by collaborators in the United States, Italy and Spain. Nearly every sample came with metadata listing a de-identified subject ID, COVID-19 status, age in years and sex. HLA class I and class II types, where available, came from metadata supplied by the sample provider rather than from assay-based typing. The material from the prospective study consisted of cDNA or gDNA derived from T cells, B-cell-depleted T cells, or PBMCs. Subjects who had been exposed to COVID-19, were actively infected with it, or had recovered from it provided the deeply sampled blood TCRbeta repertoires that made up the dataset. The repertoires were released in a freely available public database meant as a resource for research on the immune response to SARS-CoV-2. The samples were drawn from the first 160 participants of the ongoing ImmuneRACE study and from more than 1,000 subjects provided by 6 global collaborators. What the work shows at the level of the full study, not this receptor alone: Clinical and demographic metadata were provided uncurated, with the amount varying by source and participant.

The immunoSEQ Assay, a bias-controlled multiplex PCR, was used to amplify TCRbeta CDR3 regions from genomic DNA. As for how the authors treated the data: The number of nucleated cells in each sample was estimated by amplification of reference gene primers within the assay. Sequence reads were collapsed and filtered to measure the absolute abundance of every unique TCRbeta CDR3 rearrangement. Productive Simpson clonality was computed per sample as the square root of Simpson's diversity index over productive rearrangements. TCRdb took this table from immuneACCESS and kept in-frame rearrangements with V and J called. Such tables lack part of the clones; where checked against another copy, unresolved V genes explain under half of the gap, and the rest is unexplained. D and trimming were read from the DNA, whereas the V and J calls and clone size are those reported in that table. The sample includes more than 200,000 clones, with more than 85% observed a single time. The ten most abundant clones make up approximately 1.7% of the sample.

A remark on this clone: Its binding antigen is unknown. Per-base qualities were not stored, and no clone one base away is much larger. Other DNA sequences within the sample encode an identical CDR3.

Enrolling through a virtual design, the prospective study's participants ranged in age from about 18 to 89 years and lived across some 23 United States geographic areas. To assign participants to cohorts, the prospective study relied on clinical history that participants themselves reported in a screening survey and a study questionnaire. For ImmuneRACE Cohort 3, a participant was defined as recovered based on two consecutive negative NP/OP PCR tests, clearance by a healthcare professional, or resolution of symptoms. In the prospective study, whole blood, serum and a nasopharyngeal or oropharyngeal swab were collected from each participant by mobile phlebotomists. Over a roughly two-month period, participants in the prospective study had the option of providing additional blood draws and questionnaires. Before DNA extraction, prospective study blood samples were shipped either frozen or at room temperature.

Sequenced input: PBMCs or T cells enriched from blood (not recorded which). This clonotype was sampled from a woman aged 45-59 years who had recovered from COVID-19.

The sequenced DNA: TGTGCCAGCAGCCAAGTAAGCGAGACCCAGTACTTC. Translated, it reads CASSQVSETQYF. The V and J genes are TRBV3-1 (or the pseudogene TRBV3-2) and TRBJ2-5, with the D gene not confidently named. The CDR3 runs 12 amino acids, cysteine and phenylalanine included. Only the CDR3 DNA is retained, 36 bases long and in frame from the first base. V loses 1 base of germline sequence and J loses 5 bases, and the interval between the two ends is 5 bases. The germline V gene (reference sequence) yields LGHDT for CDR1 and YNNKEL for CDR2.